The 19 T cell receptor beta chains in this list originate from one sample, sequenced in a study of molecular identifiers for immune sequencing clone quantification (dated by TCRdb to about 2018). To prepare the library, PCR was applied. TCRdb records Illumina HiSeq 4000 as the sequencer. TCRdb handled the public reads itself, with Q25 trimming in fastp and clone calling in MiXCR, and kept productive beta chains. Duplicate CDR3 protein sequences are folded into a single record with the most common DNA and genes. Within this sample are 8,000 to 13,000 distinct CDR3 sequences, with around 17% of them counted one time only. Roughly 1.9% of the sample is held by the ten biggest clonotypes. The sequenced material came from naive CD8+ T cells from blood, with Jurkat cell RNA spiked in. The cell subset or site label for this specimen denotes: FACS-sorted CD8+CD4-CCR7+CD45RA+ naive T cells. The receptors stem from a human donor in good health. Some libraries in this study had Jurkat cell RNA spiked in.

By proportion, this clonotype is medium-sized (0.01 to 0.1%). The chain joins TRBV4-3 to TRBJ2-3; TRBD2 agrees at 7 bases. CDR3 length equals 18 residues. Germline values: CDR1 LGHNA, CDR2 YSLEER. Unmatched junction bases numbered 12, after V lost 1 base and J lost 2 bases. DNA of the CDR3: TGCGCCAGCAGCCAAGTTCTCTCCCTAGCGGAGTACACAGATACGCAGTATTTT. Translating it yields CASSQVLSLAEYTDTQYF.

About this clonotype itself: A much larger clone sits a single nucleotide away, making a read error possible. The gene calls are TRBV7-8 and TRBJ2-3; 8 bases are a match to TRBD2. The junction had 9 bases not matched to a gene; V was cut back by 5 bases and J by 2 bases. This CDR3 has 16 amino acids. Germline lookup yields CDR1 SGHVS and CDR2 FQNEAQ. The DNA of the CDR3 is TGTGCCAGCAGCGCCCAGGGACTAGGCCTCACAGATACGCAGTATTTT. It specifies CASSAQGLGLTDTQYF. Variable domain in full (rest from reference TRBV7-8 and TRBJ2-3): GAGVSQSPRYKVAKRGQDVALRCDPISGHVSLFWYQQALGQGPEFLTYFQNEAQLDKSGLPSDRFFAERPEGSVSTLKIQRTQQEDSAVYLCASSAQGLGLTDTQYFGPGTRLTVL.

This clonotype was counted many times. The rearrangement joins TRBV15 to TRBJ1-1, with D perhaps matching TRBD1 (6 bases). Germline V gene data show CDR1 as LNHNV and CDR2 as YYDKDF (reference sequence). The V end was cut by 5 bases, the J end by 4 bases, with 17 bases between. The CDR3 length is 15 residues. CDR3 loop: CATSARREGVTEAFF. CDR3 coding DNA: TGTGCCACCAGCGCAAGGCGGGAGGGGGTCACTGAAGCTTTCTTT. Filled out from reference TRBV15 and TRBJ1-1, the complete variable domain reads DAMVIQNPRYQVTQFGKPVTLSCSQTLNHNVMYWYQQKSSQAPKLLFHYYDKDFNNEADTPDNFQSRRPNTSFCFLDIRSPGLGDTAMYLCATSARREGVTEAFFGQGTRLTVV.

This clonotype is medium-sized within its sample. V and J are TRBV28 and TRBJ2-7; D call uncertain. The CDR3 sequence is 14 residues long. Per the germline V gene, CDR1 is MDHEN and CDR2 is SYDVKM. Trimming shortened V by 2 bases and J by 4 bases, and 12 bases separated the two germline ends. DNA for the CDR3: TGTGCCAGCAGTTTACGAGGATCCCCTTACGAGCAGTACTTC. It translates to CASSLRGSPYEQYF.

This clonotype was found many times. V gene TRBV6-6 combines with J gene TRBJ2-1, with TRBD2 matching over 8 bases. V lost 4 bases and J lost 8; bases outside the gene matches: 13. CDR1 and CDR2 (germline): MNHNY, SVGAGI (reference sequence). The CDR3 has 16 residues. The DNA of the CDR3 is TGTGCCAGCAGTTCCCCGTGGAGTAGCGGGACTGATGAGCAGTTCTTC. It translates to CASSSPWSSGTDEQFF.

This clonotype qualifies as medium-sized. The germline gene is not matched at one end of the junction; a read error may be the cause. The chain joins TRBV19 to TRBJ2-7, with D unresolved. There are 13 residues in the CDR3. Per the germline V gene, CDR1 is LNHDA and CDR2 is SQIVND (reference sequence). The CDR3 nucleotides read TGTGCCAGTAGCATAGCTGACTCCTACGAGCAGTACTTC. Its protein product is CASSIADSYEQYF.

This clonotype is judged medium-sized. The chain combines TRBV24-1 with TRBJ1-5; D remains ambiguous. The CDR3 totals 12 residues. Germline CDR1 reads KGHDR; CDR2 reads SFDVKD. V lost 3 bases, J lost 2 bases, and 1 base lay in between. This CDR3 is CATSDRNQPQHF. The DNA of the CDR3 is TGTGCCACCAGTGATCGCAATCAGCCCCAGCATTTT.

As for this clonotype: A much more abundant neighbour one base away suggests this may be a read error. The conserved phenylalanine or tryptophan is not found at the CDR3 terminus, so this likely reflects a read error. This chain's CDR3 is CASSTFGGSGNTIYL. As DNA, the CDR3 is TGTGCCAGCAGCACATTTGGCGGCTCTGGAAACACCATATATCTT. V gene TRBV9 combines with J gene TRBJ1-3; D unclear. Per the germline V gene, CDR1 is SGDLS and CDR2 is YYNGEE. The ends were cut back, 4 bases at V and 0 bases at J, with 11 bases in the middle. CDR3 size: 15 residues.

The rearrangement uses TRBV28 and TRBJ1-5; 8 bases are a match to TRBD1. After removal of 6 bases from V and 4 bases from J, the junction contained 8 bases not matched to a gene. The CDR3 is made up of 15 amino acids. Germline CDR1 reads MDHEN; CDR2 reads SYDVKM. DNA for the CDR3: TGTGCCAGCAGATACAGCGACAGGGGAAATCAGCCCCAGCATTTT. Its translation is CASRYSDRGNQPQHF.

Comment on this clonotype: It may be a read error: a sequence one base away is much more abundant. J is TRBJ2-3 and V is TRBV10-3, with D perhaps assigned TRBD1 or TRBD2 (7 bases each). The CDR3 covers 16 residues. Germline lookup yields CDR1 ENHRY and CDR2 SYGVKD. The V gene lost 0 bases and the J gene lost 8 bases, with 18 bases spanning the gap. The CDR3 reads CAISESAGLYRGTQYF. The DNA of the CDR3 is TGTGCCATCAGTGAGTCAGCGGGACTATACAGGGGTACGCAGTATTTT.

This clonotype is labeled as medium-sized. The J gene is TRBJ2-3, the V gene TRBV24-1; TRBD1 agrees at 7 bases. Per germline, CDR1 KGHDR and CDR2 SFDVKD. After removal of 7 bases from V and 2 bases from J, the junction contained 8 bases not matched to a gene. This CDR3 comprises 15 residues. The CDR3 loop is CATRTGTDPTDTQYF. The CDR3 nucleotides are TGTGCCACCAGGACAGGGACCGACCCCACAGATACGCAGTATTTT.

By share, this clonotype counts as medium-sized. In DNA, the CDR3 is TGCAGCGTGGACGGACTAGTTCACACAGATACGCAGTATTTT. The encoded protein is CSVDGLVHTDTQYF. The chain couples TRBV29-1 to TRBJ2-3; the match to TRBD2 covers 7 bases. The CDR3 has 14 amino acids. CDR1 is SQVTM, CDR2 ANQGSEA, per germline. The trim removed 6 bases at V and 2 bases at J, leaving 8 bases unmatched.

Within the sample, this clonotype is medium-sized. This chain links TRBV7-8 with TRBJ2-1; 14 bases map to TRBD2. Per germline, CDR1 SGHVS and CDR2 FQNEAQ. With 3 bases clipped from V and 4 bases from J, the junction kept 17 bases outside the gene matches. The CDR3 spans 21 residues. The CDR3 DNA sequence: TGTGCCAGCAGCTTTGGAAGAACCCTCCCGGGACTAGCGGGAGATTACAATGAGCAGTTCTTC. Residues: CASSFGRTLPGLAGDYNEQFF.

The CDR3 here is CSVKGRGRIGDYEQYF. The CDR3 region has the DNA TGCAGTGTCAAGGGCAGGGGGCGTATCGGTGACTACGAGCAGTACTTC. V is TRBV20-1 and J is TRBJ2-7, with 8 bases lining up with TRBD1. This CDR3 contains 16 residues. The germline V gene has CDR1 DFQATT and CDR2 SNEGSKA (reference sequence). Trimming at V came to 7 bases and at J to 3 bases, leaving 17 bases not matched to a gene.

In regard to this clonotype: A much larger clone lies a single base off, so this may be a read error. The rearrangement uses TRBV5-1 and TRBJ1-1, with 7 bases that match TRBD1. The CDR3 is 17 amino acids. The germline V gene encodes CDR1 SGHRS and CDR2 YFSETQ. DNA for the CDR3: TGCGCCAGCAGCCTTTATGCCCGGGACAGTATGAACGCTGAAGCTTTCTTT. It translates to CASSLYARDSMNAEAFF.

By sample share, this clonotype is medium-sized (0.01 to 0.1%). J is TRBJ1-1 and V is TRBV6-2 or TRBV6-3; 9 bases map to TRBD1. The CDR3 loop spans 16 amino acids. V was pared by 8 bases and J by 6 bases, with 16 bases of the junction left unmatched. Germline V lookup: CDR1 MNHEY, CDR2 SVGEGT. DNA of the CDR3: TGTGCCAGCGGGGCCTACGGGACAGGGCCTCTCGCTGAAGCTTTCTTT. Translating it yields CASGAYGTGPLAEAFF.

This clonotype is medium-sized in the sample. The chain carries TRBV13 and TRBJ2-5; 8 bases map to TRBD1. V was pared by 5 bases and J by 1 base, with 9 bases of the junction left unmatched. Germline V lookup: CDR1 PRHDT, CDR2 FYEKMQ (reference sequence). The CDR3 consists of 16 residues. The CDR3 region has the DNA TGTGCCAGCAGCCCGGACAGGGTAAATCCCCAAGAGACCCAGTACTTC. It is translated as CASSPDRVNPQETQYF.

V is TRBV15 and J is TRBJ2-5, with 8 bases matching TRBD2. Per the germline V gene, CDR1 is LNHNV and CDR2 is YYDKDF (reference sequence). This CDR3 is built from 17 residues. The V segment lost 0 bases and the J segment 7 bases; nucleotides outside the gene matches: 13. The CDR3 spells CATSRDGNTGTRPTQYF. For the CDR3, the DNA is TGTGCCACCAGCAGAGATGGGAACACCGGGACTAGGCCGACCCAGTACTTC.

This clonotype is judged medium-sized (0.01 to 0.1%). The chain has TRBV4-1 and TRBJ2-7; D perhaps matches TRBD1 (6 bases). Between the trimmed V and J ends, which lost 6 bases and 3 bases, there was a span of 9 bases. Germline V CDR1 and CDR2: MGHRA, YSYEKL. The CDR3 consists of 12 residues. CDR3 region: CASSSQGYEQYF. Written as DNA, the CDR3 is TGCGCCAGCAGTTCACAGGGCTACGAGCAGTACTTC.